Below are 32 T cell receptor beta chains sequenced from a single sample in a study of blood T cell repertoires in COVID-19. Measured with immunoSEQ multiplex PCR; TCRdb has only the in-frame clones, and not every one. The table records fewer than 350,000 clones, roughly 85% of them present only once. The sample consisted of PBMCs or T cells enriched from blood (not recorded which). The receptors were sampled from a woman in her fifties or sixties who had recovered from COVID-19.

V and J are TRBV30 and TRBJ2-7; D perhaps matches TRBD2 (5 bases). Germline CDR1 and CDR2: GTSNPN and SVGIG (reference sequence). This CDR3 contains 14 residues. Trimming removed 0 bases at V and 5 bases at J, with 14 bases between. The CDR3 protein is CAWSVTGMGDEQYF. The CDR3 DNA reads TGTGCCTGGAGTGTGACCGGGATGGGAGACGAGCAGTACTTC.

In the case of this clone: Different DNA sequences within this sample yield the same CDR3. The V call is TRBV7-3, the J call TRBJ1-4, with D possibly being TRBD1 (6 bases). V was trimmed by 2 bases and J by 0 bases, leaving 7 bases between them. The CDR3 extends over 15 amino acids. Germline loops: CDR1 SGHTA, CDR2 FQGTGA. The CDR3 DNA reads TGTGCCAGCAGCTTATCAGGGGCAACTAATGAAAAACTGTTTTTT. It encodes CASSLSGATNEKLFF. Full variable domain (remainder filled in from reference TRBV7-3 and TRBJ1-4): GAGVSQTPSNKVTEKGKYVELRCDPISGHTALYWYRQSLGQGPEFLIYFQGTGAADDSGLPNDRFFAVRPEGSVSTLKIQRTERGDSAVYLCASSLSGATNEKLFFGSGTQLSVL.

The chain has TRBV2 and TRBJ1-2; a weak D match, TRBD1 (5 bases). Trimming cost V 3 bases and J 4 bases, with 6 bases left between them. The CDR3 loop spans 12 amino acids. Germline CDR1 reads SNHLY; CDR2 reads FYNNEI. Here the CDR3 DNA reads TGTGCCAGCAGTGATGACAGCTATGGCTACACCTTC. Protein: CASSDDSYGYTF.

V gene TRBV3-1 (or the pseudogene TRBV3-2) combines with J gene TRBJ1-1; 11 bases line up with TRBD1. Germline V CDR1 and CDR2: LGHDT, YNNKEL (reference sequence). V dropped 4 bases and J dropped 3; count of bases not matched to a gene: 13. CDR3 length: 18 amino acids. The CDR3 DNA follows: TGTGCCAGCAGCCCCCTCCCCCGGGACAGGGGGTGGTACACTGAAGCTTTCTTT. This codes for CASSPLPRDRGWYTEAFF.

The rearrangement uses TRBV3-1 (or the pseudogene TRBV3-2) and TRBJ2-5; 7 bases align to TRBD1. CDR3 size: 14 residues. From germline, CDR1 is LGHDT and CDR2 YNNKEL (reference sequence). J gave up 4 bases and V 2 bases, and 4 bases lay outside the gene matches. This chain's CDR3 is CASSQRPGGETQYF. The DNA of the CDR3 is TGTGCCAGCAGCCAACGTCCAGGGGGAGAGACCCAGTACTTC.

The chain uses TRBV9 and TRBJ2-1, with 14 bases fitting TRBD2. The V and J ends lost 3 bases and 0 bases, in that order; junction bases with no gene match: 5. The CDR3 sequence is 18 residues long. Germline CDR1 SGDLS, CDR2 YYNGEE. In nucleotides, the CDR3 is TGTGCCAGCAGCGCCGGGACTAGCGGGAGCCGCTCCTACAATGAGCAGTTCTTC. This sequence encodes CASSAGTSGSRSYNEQFF. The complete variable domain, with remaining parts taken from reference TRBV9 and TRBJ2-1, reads DSGVTQTPKHLITATGQRVTLRCSPRSGDLSVYWYQQSLDQGLQFLIQYYNGEERAKGNILERFSAQQFPDLHSELNLSSLELGDSALYFCASSAGTSGSRSYNEQFFGPGTRLTVL.

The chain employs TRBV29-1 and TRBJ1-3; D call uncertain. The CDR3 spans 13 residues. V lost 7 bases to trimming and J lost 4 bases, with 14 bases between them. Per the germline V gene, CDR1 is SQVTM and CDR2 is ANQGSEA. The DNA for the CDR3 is TGCAGCGCCCGATCGGGAACGGGAAACACCATATATTTT. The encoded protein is CSARSGTGNTIYF.

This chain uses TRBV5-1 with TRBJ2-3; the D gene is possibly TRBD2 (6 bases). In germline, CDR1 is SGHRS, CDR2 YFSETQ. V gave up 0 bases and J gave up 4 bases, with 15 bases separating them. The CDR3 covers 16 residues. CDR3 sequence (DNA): TGCGCCAGCAGCTTGGAGGGGACTCCAGGTCCAGATACGCAGTATTTT. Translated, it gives CASSLEGTPGPDTQYF.

In DNA form, the CDR3 reads TGTGCCAGCAGCTTCCGGGTTAACTCTGGAAACACCATATATTTT. This encodes CASSFRVNSGNTIYF. The V gene is TRBV5-6, the J gene TRBJ1-3; no definite D call. The germline CDR1 and CDR2 sequences are SGHDT and YYEEEE. There are 15 residues in the CDR3. V lost 2 bases to trimming and J lost 0 bases, with 9 bases between them.

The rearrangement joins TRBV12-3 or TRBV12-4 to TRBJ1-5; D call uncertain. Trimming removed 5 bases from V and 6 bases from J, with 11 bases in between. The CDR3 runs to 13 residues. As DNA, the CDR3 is TGTGCCAGCAGTGGTTTCTCGGGTCAGCCCCAGCATTTT. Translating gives CASSGFSGQPQHF.

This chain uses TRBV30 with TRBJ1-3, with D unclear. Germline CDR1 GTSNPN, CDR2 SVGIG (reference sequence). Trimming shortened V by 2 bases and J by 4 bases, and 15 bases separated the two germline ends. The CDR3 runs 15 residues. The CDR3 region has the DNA TGTGCCTGGAGTTTTGGTCCGGCGGGGGGAAACACCATATATTTT. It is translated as CAWSFGPAGGNTIYF.

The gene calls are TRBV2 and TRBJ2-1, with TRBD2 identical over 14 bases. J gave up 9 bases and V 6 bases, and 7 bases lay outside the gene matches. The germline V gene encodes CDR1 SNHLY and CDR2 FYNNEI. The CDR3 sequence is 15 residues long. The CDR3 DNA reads TGTGCCAGCAGGTTGACTAGCGGGGGGGCTCGTGAGCAGTTCTTC. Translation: CASRLTSGGAREQFF.

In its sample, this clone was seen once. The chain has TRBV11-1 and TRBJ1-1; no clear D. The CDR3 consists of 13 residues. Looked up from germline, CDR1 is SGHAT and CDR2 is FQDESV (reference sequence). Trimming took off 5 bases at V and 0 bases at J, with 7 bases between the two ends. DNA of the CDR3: TGTGCCAGCAGCACACAGCTGAACACTGAAGCTTTCTTT. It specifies CASSTQLNTEAFF.

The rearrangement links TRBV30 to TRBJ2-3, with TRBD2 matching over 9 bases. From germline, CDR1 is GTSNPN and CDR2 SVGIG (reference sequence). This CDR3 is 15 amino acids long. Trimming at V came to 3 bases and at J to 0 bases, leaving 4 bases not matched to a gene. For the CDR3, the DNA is TGTGCCTGGAGCCGAGCGGGAGGTAGCACAGATACGCAGTATTTT. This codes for CAWSRAGGSTDTQYF.

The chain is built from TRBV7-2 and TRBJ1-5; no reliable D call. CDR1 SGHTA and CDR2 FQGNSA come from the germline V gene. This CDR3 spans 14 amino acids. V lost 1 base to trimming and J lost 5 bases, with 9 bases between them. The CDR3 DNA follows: TGTGCCAGCAGCTTAGAGAACCGGGATCAGCCCCAGCATTTT. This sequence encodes CASSLENRDQPQHF. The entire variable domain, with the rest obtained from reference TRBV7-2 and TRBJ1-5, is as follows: GAGVSQSPSNKVTEKGKDVELRCDPISGHTALYWYRQSLGQGLEFLIYFQGNSAPDKSGLPSDRFSAERTGGSVSTLTIQRTQQEDSAVYLCASSLENRDQPQHFGDGTRLSIL.

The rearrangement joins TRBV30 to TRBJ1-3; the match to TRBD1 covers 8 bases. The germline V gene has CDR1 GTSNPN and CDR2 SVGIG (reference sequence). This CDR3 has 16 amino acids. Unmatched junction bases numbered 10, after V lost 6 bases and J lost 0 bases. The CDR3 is CACKGTGSSSGNTIYF. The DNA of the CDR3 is TGTGCCTGTAAGGGGACAGGAAGTTCCTCTGGAAACACCATATATTTT.

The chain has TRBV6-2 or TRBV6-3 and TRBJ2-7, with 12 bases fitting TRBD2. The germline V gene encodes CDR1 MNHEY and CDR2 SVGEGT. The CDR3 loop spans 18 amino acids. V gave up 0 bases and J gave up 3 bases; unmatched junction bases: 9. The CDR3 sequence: CASSYSGLRTSGNYEQYF. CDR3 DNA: TGTGCCAGCAGTTACTCGGGACTGAGGACTAGCGGGAACTACGAGCAGTACTTC.

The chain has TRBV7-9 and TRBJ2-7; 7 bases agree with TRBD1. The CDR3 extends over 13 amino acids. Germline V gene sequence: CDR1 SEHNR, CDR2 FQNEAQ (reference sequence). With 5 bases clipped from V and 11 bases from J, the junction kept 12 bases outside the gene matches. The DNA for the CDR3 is TGTGCCAGCAGCCAAAACCAGGGGACAGAGGAGTACTTC. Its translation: CASSQNQGTEEYF.

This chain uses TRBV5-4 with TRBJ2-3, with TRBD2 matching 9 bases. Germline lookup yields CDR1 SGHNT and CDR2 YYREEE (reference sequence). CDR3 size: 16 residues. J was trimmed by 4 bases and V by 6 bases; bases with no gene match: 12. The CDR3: CASTTQAGGPSDTQYF. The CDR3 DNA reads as TGTGCCAGCACAACCCAGGCGGGAGGGCCTTCAGATACGCAGTATTTT.

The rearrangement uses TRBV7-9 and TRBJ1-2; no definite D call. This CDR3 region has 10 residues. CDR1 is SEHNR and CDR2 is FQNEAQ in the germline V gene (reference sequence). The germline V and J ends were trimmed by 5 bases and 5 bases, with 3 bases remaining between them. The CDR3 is CASSLYGYTF. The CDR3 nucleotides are TGTGCCAGCAGCCTTTATGGCTACACCTTC.

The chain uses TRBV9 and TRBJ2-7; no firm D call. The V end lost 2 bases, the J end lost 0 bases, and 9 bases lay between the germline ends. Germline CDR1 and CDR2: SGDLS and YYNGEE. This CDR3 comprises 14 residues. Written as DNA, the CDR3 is TGTGCCAGCAGCGTTGGCGGCAGCTCCTACGAGCAGTACTTC. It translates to CASSVGGSSYEQYF. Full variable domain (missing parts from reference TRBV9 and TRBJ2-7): DSGVTQTPKHLITATGQRVTLRCSPRSGDLSVYWYQQSLDQGLQFLIQYYNGEERAKGNILERFSAQQFPDLHSELNLSSLELGDSALYFCASSVGGSSYEQYFGPGTRLTVT.

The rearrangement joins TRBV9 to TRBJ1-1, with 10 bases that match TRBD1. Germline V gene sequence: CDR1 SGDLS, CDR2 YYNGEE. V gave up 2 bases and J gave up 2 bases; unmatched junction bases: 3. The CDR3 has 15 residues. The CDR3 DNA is TGTGCCAGCAGCGTTCGGGACAGGGGAAACACTGAAGCTTTCTTT. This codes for CASSVRDRGNTEAFF.

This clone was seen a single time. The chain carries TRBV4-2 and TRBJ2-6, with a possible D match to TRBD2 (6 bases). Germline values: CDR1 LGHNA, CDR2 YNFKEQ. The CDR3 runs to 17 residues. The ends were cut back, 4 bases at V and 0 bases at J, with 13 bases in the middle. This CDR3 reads CASSPDRDSSGANVLTF. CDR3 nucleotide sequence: TGTGCCAGCAGCCCCGACCGGGACTCCTCTGGGGCCAACGTCCTGACTTTC.

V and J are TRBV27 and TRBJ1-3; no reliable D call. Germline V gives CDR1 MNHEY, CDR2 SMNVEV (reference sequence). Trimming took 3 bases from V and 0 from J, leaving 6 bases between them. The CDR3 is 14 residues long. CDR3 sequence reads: CASSLSVSGNTIYF. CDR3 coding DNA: TGTGCCAGCAGTTTGAGTGTCTCTGGAAACACCATATATTTT.

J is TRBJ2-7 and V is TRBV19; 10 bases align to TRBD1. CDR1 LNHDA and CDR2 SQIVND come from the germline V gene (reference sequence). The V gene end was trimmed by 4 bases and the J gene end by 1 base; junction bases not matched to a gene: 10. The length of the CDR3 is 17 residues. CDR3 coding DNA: TGTGCCAGTAGTACAAACCGGGACAGGGGAAATTCCTACGAGCAGTACTTC. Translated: CASSTNRDRGNSYEQYF.

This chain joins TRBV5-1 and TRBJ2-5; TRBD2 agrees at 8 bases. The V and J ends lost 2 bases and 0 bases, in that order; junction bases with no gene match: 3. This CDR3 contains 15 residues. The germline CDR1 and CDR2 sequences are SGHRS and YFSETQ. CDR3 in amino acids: CASSLLAAYQETQYF. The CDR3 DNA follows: TGCGCCAGCAGCTTACTAGCGGCGTACCAAGAGACCCAGTACTTC.

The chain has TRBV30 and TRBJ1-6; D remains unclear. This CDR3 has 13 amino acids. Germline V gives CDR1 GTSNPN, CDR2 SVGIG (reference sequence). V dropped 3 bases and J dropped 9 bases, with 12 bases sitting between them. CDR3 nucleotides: TGTGCCTGGAGCCCCCAGGCCGGTTCACCCCTCCACTTT. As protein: CAWSPQAGSPLHF.

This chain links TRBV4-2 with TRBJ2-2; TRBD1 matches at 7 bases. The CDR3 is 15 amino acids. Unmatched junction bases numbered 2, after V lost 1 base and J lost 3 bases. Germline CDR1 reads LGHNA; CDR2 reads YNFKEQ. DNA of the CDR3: TGTGCCAGCAGCCAAGCAGACAGGGACACCGGGGAGCTGTTTTTT. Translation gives CASSQADRDTGELFF.

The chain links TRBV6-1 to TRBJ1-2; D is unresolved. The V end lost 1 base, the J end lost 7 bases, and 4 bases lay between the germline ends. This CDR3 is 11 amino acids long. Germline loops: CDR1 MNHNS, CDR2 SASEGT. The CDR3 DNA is TGTGCCAGCAGTGAAGGAGGTGGCTACACCTTC. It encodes CASSEGGGYTF.

The CDR3, as DNA: TGTGCCAGCAGTTTAGAGGCAGGGTTTAGTCCCCAGCATTTT. Residues: CASSLEAGFSPQHF. V and J are TRBV28 and TRBJ1-5; D might be TRBD1 (5 bases). The CDR3 is made up of 14 amino acids. Germline V gene sequence: CDR1 MDHEN, CDR2 SYDVKM. Trimming pared 2 bases from V and 10 bases from J, leaving 15 bases between.

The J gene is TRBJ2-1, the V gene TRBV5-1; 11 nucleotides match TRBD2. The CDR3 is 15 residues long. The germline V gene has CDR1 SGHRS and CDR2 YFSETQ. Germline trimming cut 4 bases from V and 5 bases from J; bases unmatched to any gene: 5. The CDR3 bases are TGCGCCAGCAGCCTGGGACTAGCGGTCAACAATGAGCAGTTCTTC. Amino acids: CASSLGLAVNNEQFF. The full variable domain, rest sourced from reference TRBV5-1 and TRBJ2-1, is KAGVTQTPRYLIKTRGQQVTLSCSPISGHRSVSWYQQTPGQGLQFLFEYFSETQRNKGNFPGRFSGRQFSNSRSEMNVSTLELGDSALYLCASSLGLAVNNEQFFGPGTRLTVL.

CDR3 DNA: TGTGCCAGCAGCGTAGCCACTGGTACTACCGGGGAGCTGTTTTTT. Its protein product is CASSVATGTTGELFF. The gene calls are TRBV9 and TRBJ2-2; D is ambiguous. Germline CDR1 SGDLS, CDR2 YYNGEE. With 0 bases removed from V and 5 bases from J, the gap between germline ends came to 11 bases. The CDR3 runs 15 residues.